Shown below are 31 T cell receptor beta chains from a single sample sequenced in a study of blood T cell repertoires in COVID-19. TCRdb's copy holds only in-frame clones and misses some; the assay was immunoSEQ multiplex PCR. The sample lists 110,000 to 150,000 clones, 75% to 90% seen once, with 44% in the top ten. The sample consisted of peripheral blood. These receptors came from a human donor in a cohort sampled during active COVID-19.

V is TRBV9 and J is TRBJ1-1; perhaps TRBD1 as D (5 bases). Germline loops: CDR1 SGDLS, CDR2 YYNGEE. V was cut by 4 bases and J by 7 bases, with 17 bases left in between. The CDR3 totals 14 residues. The DNA for the CDR3 is TGTGCCAGCAGCCCCCGTGGGGGGACGAGTGAAGCTTTCTTT. Its protein is CASSPRGGTSEAFF. Together with reference TRBV9 and TRBJ1-1, the CDR3 gives the full variable domain: DSGVTQTPKHLITATGQRVTLRCSPRSGDLSVYWYQQSLDQGLQFLIQYYNGEERAKGNILERFSAQQFPDLHSELNLSSLELGDSALYFCASSPRGGTSEAFFGQGTRLTVV.

V and J are TRBV10-1 and TRBJ1-5; 7 nucleotides align to TRBD1. Germline CDR1 is WNHNN and CDR2 is SYGVQD (reference sequence). The CDR3 is made up of 12 amino acids. J lost 5 bases, V lost 10 bases, and 5 bases had no gene match. DNA for the CDR3: TGCGCCATATGGACAGGCCATCAGCCCCAGCATTTT. Amino acids: CAIWTGHQPQHF.

The V gene is TRBV5-8, the J gene TRBJ2-3; 8 bases agree with TRBD2. V was pared by 2 bases and J by 4 bases, with 9 bases of the junction left unmatched. Per the germline V gene, CDR1 is SGHTS and CDR2 is YDEGEE. CDR3 length: 16 amino acids. The CDR3 DNA reads as TGTGCCAGCAGCTTAAGGGGGAGCGGGGGTGCAGATACGCAGTATTTT. This gives the protein CASSLRGSGGADTQYF. Looking up the rest from reference TRBV5-8 and TRBJ2-3 gives the full variable domain: EAGVTQSPTHLIKTRGQQATLRCSPISGHTSVYWYQQALGLGLQFLLWYDEGEERNRGNFPPRFSGRQFPNYSSELNVNALELEDSALYLCASSLRGSGGADTQYFGPGTRLTVL.

The chain is built from TRBV5-1 and TRBJ1-1, with D possibly being TRBD1 (6 bases). Germline loops: CDR1 SGHRS, CDR2 YFSETQ. The ends were cut back, 1 base at V and 4 bases at J, with 11 bases in the middle. The CDR3 is 14 residues long. In nucleotides, the CDR3 is TGCGCCAGCAGCTTGTCAGGGGATGGCACTGAAGCTTTCTTT. Translating gives CASSLSGDGTEAFF.

V usage is TRBV19 and J usage is TRBJ1-5; D might be TRBD1 (5 bases). Trimming took off 9 bases at V and 3 bases at J, with 18 bases between the two ends. The CDR3 extends over 15 amino acids. Germline V gives CDR1 LNHDA, CDR2 SQIVND (reference sequence). The CDR3 reads CASDLGATYNQPQHF. The CDR3 DNA is TGTGCCAGCGATCTTGGGGCCACTTACAATCAGCCCCAGCATTTT.

This sequence joins TRBV7-2 and TRBJ2-1, with 8 bases fitting TRBD2. Germline CDR1 SGHTA, CDR2 FQGNSA. CDR3 length: 15 residues. The junction had 5 bases not matched to a gene; V was cut back by 5 bases and J by 2 bases. In DNA, the CDR3 is TGTGCCAGCAGCATAGGACTAGCTGCCTACAATGAGCAGTTCTTC. Encoded protein: CASSIGLAAYNEQFF.

The chain employs TRBV18 and TRBJ1-5; no definite D call. The germline gives CDR1 KGHSH, CDR2 LQKENI. The CDR3 sequence is 13 residues long. V was shortened by 3 bases and J by 3 bases, with 6 bases between the two germline ends. The CDR3 loop is CASSPAFNQPQHF. Written as DNA, the CDR3 is TGTGCCAGCTCACCGGCTTTCAATCAGCCCCAGCATTTT.

The chain links TRBV6-2 or TRBV6-3 to TRBJ1-5; 8 bases agree with TRBD1. J gave up 4 bases and V 3 bases, and 11 bases lay outside the gene matches. Germline lookup yields CDR1 MNHEY and CDR2 SVGEGT. The CDR3 loop spans 17 amino acids. CDR3 loop: CASSYGVGQVKNQPQHF. CDR3 nucleotide sequence: TGTGCCAGCAGTTATGGGGTGGGACAGGTCAAAAATCAGCCCCAGCATTTT.

The sample holds one count of this clone. This chain links TRBV5-4 with TRBJ1-4, with D perhaps matching TRBD1 (5 bases). This CDR3 comprises 13 residues. V lost 4 bases, J lost 8 bases, and 12 bases lay in between. The germline gives CDR1 SGHNT, CDR2 YYREEE (reference sequence). In DNA form, the CDR3 reads TGTGCCAGCAGCCTTAAAGGGGAAGAAAAACTGTTTTTT. As protein: CASSLKGEEKLFF.

The chain couples TRBV5-6 to TRBJ1-2, with D uncertain. This CDR3 comprises 14 residues. Germline V lookup: CDR1 SGHDT, CDR2 YYEEEE. Trimming removed 4 bases at V and 2 bases at J, with 12 bases between. The CDR3, as DNA: TGTGCCAGCAGCACCCGTGGCCGCAACTATGGCTACACCTTC. Translated: CASSTRGRNYGYTF.

The V gene is TRBV5-6, the J gene TRBJ2-7; 7 nucleotides agree with TRBD1. Germline values: CDR1 SGHDT, CDR2 YYEEEE. V lost 0 bases and J lost 4; bases outside the gene matches: 4. CDR3 length equals 14 residues. CDR3 in DNA: TGTGCCAGCAGCTTGGAAGGGGGCGAGTACGAGCAGTACGTC. This gives the protein CASSLEGGEYEQYV.

The rearrangement uses TRBV11-2 and TRBJ2-7, with a tentative D call TRBD2 (6 bases). The CDR3 length is 12 residues. Germline V gene data show CDR1 as SGHAT and CDR2 as FQNNGV. V lost 5 bases, J lost 2 bases, and 7 bases lay in between. CDR3 in amino acids: CASSRGAYEQYF. DNA of the CDR3: TGTGCCAGCAGCCGCGGGGCCTACGAGCAGTACTTC.

The gene calls are TRBV29-1 and TRBJ1-5; D may be TRBD1 (5 bases). This CDR3 region has 13 residues. Germline V gives CDR1 SQVTM, CDR2 ANQGSEA. V dropped 1 base and J dropped 7 bases, with 11 bases sitting between them. CDR3 in DNA: TGCAGCGTTGAAGTTCGATCAGGGCAGCCCCAGCATTTT. This gives the protein CSVEVRSGQPQHF.

As regards this clone: At the DNA level, this CDR3 is encoded by other sequences in the same sample as well. This chain links TRBV6-5 with TRBJ1-1; possible D gene TRBD1, 5 bases. CDR3 size: 14 residues. Looked up from germline, CDR1 is MNHEY and CDR2 is SVGAGI. Trimming stripped 0 bases from V and 5 bases from J, with 10 bases between. CDR3 DNA: TGTGCCAGCAGTTACTCCCAGGGAGGTACTGAAGCTTTCTTT. Translation gives CASSYSQGGTEAFF.

The V and J genes are TRBV7-9 and TRBJ2-1; maybe TRBD1 (5 bases). The V and J ends lost 5 bases and 16 bases respectively, with 18 bases between them. The CDR3 has 12 amino acids. Germline-derived CDR1 and CDR2 are SEHNR and FQNEAQ (reference sequence). The CDR3 sequence is CASSVDKWGFFF. The CDR3 region has the DNA TGTGCCAGCAGCGTGGACAAATGGGGTTTCTTCTTC. The entire variable domain, with the rest obtained from reference TRBV7-9 and TRBJ2-1, is as follows: DTGVSQNPRHKITKRGQNVTFRCDPISEHNRLYWYRQTLGQGPEFLTYFQNEAQLEKSRLLSDRFSAERPKGSFSTLEIQRTEQGDSAMYLCASSVDKWGFFFGPGTRLTVL.

The genes are TRBV11-3 and TRBJ2-5; TRBD1 might be the D (6 bases). CDR1 is SGHNT, CDR2 YENEEA, per germline. Trimming stripped 0 bases from V and 5 bases from J, with 25 bases between. The CDR3 sequence is 19 residues long. The CDR3 spells CASSLDRPGGAVARETQYF. CDR3 DNA sequence: TGTGCCAGCAGCTTAGACCGCCCTGGGGGCGCGGTCGCACGGGAGACCCAGTACTTC.

V is TRBV6-5 and J is TRBJ1-5; 8 bases agree with TRBD1. The CDR3 runs to 13 residues. Germline V gene data show CDR1 as MNHEY and CDR2 as SVGAGI. With 7 bases clipped from V and 6 bases from J, the junction kept 5 bases outside the gene matches. DNA for the CDR3: TGTGCCAGCAAAGGCAGGGGGCCTCAGCCCCAGCATTTT. Translation gives CASKGRGPQPQHF.

The chain has TRBV11-3 and TRBJ2-7; tentative D call: TRBD1 (5 bases). This CDR3 comprises 13 residues. Germline CDR1 SGHNT, CDR2 YENEEA. Trimming cost V 4 bases and J 1 base, with 8 bases left between them. CDR3 sequence (DNA): TGTGCCAGCAGCTCAGACAGTTCCTACGAGCAGTACGTC. Amino acids: CASSSDSSYEQYV.

The V gene is TRBV27, the J gene TRBJ1-6, with D maybe TRBD1 (5 bases). Germline-derived CDR1 and CDR2 are MNHEY and SMNVEV (reference sequence). Trimming took 5 bases from V and 7 from J, leaving 15 bases between them. This CDR3 has 15 amino acids. CDR3: CASSGAGISNSPLHF. CDR3 in DNA: TGTGCCAGCAGTGGGGCGGGGATAAGCAATTCACCCCTCCACTTT.

This clone was counted once. The V gene is TRBV14, the J gene TRBJ2-7; 7 bases match TRBD2. Looked up from germline, CDR1 is SGHDN and CDR2 is FVKESK. This CDR3 spans 13 amino acids. V lost 1 base and J lost 7; bases outside the gene matches: 4. CDR3 protein: CASSQGLAREQYV. CDR3 bases: TGTGCCAGCAGCCAAGGACTAGCTCGAGAGCAGTACGTC.

This rearrangement joins TRBV18 to TRBJ2-5; D is perhaps TRBD2 (6 bases). The CDR3 is 14 amino acids. CDR1 KGHSH and CDR2 LQKENI come from the germline V gene. V was trimmed by 0 bases and J by 4 bases, leaving 9 bases between them. The CDR3 loop reads CASSPPAGGETQYF. The CDR3 DNA is TGTGCCAGCTCACCACCGGCCGGGGGAGAGACCCAGTACTTC.

The rearrangement uses TRBV11-3 and TRBJ2-1, with 15 nucleotides matching TRBD2. Germline CDR1 reads SGHNT; CDR2 reads YENEEA. V lost 5 bases and J lost 8; bases outside the gene matches: 7. The CDR3 is made up of 16 amino acids. The CDR3 region has the DNA TGTGCCAGCAGCCGGACTAGCGGGAGGGCCGGGGATGAGCAGTTCTTC. Translation: CASSRTSGRAGDEQFF.

The CDR3 DNA reads as TGTGCCAGCAGCTTGGGGACCTCAGGGGTCGGCACAGATACGCAGTATTTT. Residues: CASSLGTSGVGTDTQYF. This rearrangement joins TRBV7-3 to TRBJ2-3; the D gene is possibly TRBD1 (6 bases). Between the trimmed V and J ends, which lost 3 bases and 1 base, there was a span of 17 bases. The length of the CDR3 is 17 residues. Germline loops: CDR1 SGHTA, CDR2 FQGTGA.

The genes are TRBV6-5 and TRBJ2-6, with D possibly TRBD1 on 6 matching bases. The CDR3 consists of 14 residues. V lost 6 bases, J lost 3 bases, and 9 bases lay in between. CDR1 is MNHEY and CDR2 is SVGAGI in the germline V gene. The CDR3 DNA reads as TGTGCCAGCAGATCAGGGGTTGGGGCCAACGTCCTGACTTTC. Translated: CASRSGVGANVLTF.

The chain combines TRBV19 with TRBJ1-2; TRBD1 aligns across 7 bases. Germline assignment: CDR1 LNHDA and CDR2 SQIVND (reference sequence). This CDR3 region has 16 residues. V lost 10 bases, J lost 0 bases, and 14 bases stayed unmatched. This CDR3 is CATGGGGFFSNYGYTF. DNA of the CDR3: TGTGCCACAGGGGGTGGGGGCTTTTTTTCTAACTATGGCTACACCTTC.

The chain recombines TRBV28 with TRBJ2-7; D is ambiguous. CDR3 length: 14 residues. Germline CDR1 is MDHEN and CDR2 is SYDVKM. This CDR3 reads CATQTPPGAYEQYV. CDR3 sequence (DNA): TGTGCGACCCAAACCCCCCCCGGAGCCTACGAGCAGTACGTC.

This clone was counted only a few times. V and J are TRBV29-1 and TRBJ1-2; TRBD1 might be the D (5 bases). Germline V gene data show CDR1 as SQVTM and CDR2 as ANQGSEA. Trimming removed 6 bases at V and 8 bases at J, with 13 bases between. The CDR3 has 11 residues. The chain's CDR3 is CSVYQGGGYTF. CDR3 coding DNA: TGCAGCGTCTACCAGGGAGGAGGCTACACCTTC.

This chain uses TRBV11-2 with TRBJ1-2; TRBD1 matches 7 bases. Germline loops: CDR1 SGHAT, CDR2 FQNNGV. The junction had 10 bases not matched to a gene; V was cut back by 5 bases and J by 7 bases. The CDR3 covers 14 residues. The CDR3 loop is CASSPRTGRAGYTF. The CDR3 DNA sequence: TGTGCCAGCAGCCCCCGGACAGGTCGGGCTGGCTACACCTTC.

The chain joins TRBV19 to TRBJ2-1; 13 nucleotides match TRBD2. With 5 bases clipped from V and 3 bases from J, the junction kept 4 bases outside the gene matches. CDR3 size: 16 residues. Germline assignment: CDR1 LNHDA and CDR2 SQIVND (reference sequence). CDR3 loop: CASSGGLAGIYNEQFF. The CDR3 DNA follows: TGTGCCAGTAGTGGGGGACTAGCGGGGATCTACAATGAGCAGTTCTTC.

The chain employs TRBV5-1 and TRBJ2-3, with a tentative D call TRBD2 (5 bases). Looked up from germline, CDR1 is SGHRS and CDR2 is YFSETQ. This CDR3 contains 14 residues. V was trimmed by 0 bases and J by 0 bases, leaving 5 bases between them. DNA of the CDR3: TGCGCCAGCAGCTTGGGGACTAGCACAGATACGCAGTATTTT. Protein: CASSLGTSTDTQYF.

The CDR3 region is CASSLYLQPQHF. The CDR3 coding sequence is TGTGCCAGCAGTTTATATCTTCAGCCCCAGCATTTT. V gene TRBV12-3 or TRBV12-4 combines with J gene TRBJ1-5; D not certain. CDR3 length equals 12 residues. Between the trimmed V and J ends, which lost 2 bases and 6 bases, there was a span of 5 bases.